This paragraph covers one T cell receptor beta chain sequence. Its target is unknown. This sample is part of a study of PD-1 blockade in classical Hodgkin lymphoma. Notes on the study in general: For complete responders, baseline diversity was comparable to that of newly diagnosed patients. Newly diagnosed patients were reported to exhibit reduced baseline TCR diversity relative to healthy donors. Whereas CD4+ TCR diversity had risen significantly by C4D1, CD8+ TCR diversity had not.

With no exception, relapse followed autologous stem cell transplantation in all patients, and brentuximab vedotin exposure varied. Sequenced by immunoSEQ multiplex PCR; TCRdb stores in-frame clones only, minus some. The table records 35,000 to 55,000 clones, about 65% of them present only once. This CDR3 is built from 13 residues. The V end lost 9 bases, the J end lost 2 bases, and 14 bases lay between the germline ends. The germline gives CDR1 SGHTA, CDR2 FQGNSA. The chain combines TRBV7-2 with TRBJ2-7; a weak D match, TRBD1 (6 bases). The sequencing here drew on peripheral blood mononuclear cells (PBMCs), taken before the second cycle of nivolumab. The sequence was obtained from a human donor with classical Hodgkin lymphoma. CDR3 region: CASGGARAYEQYF. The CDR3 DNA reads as TGTGCCAGTGGGGGCGCTCGGGCCTACGAGCAGTACTTC.